Listed here are 32 T cell receptor beta chains from one sample, sequenced in a study of cytomegalovirus exposure and HLA in healthy donors. Primers included in the PCR were 60 Vbeta and 13 Jbeta primers. Profiled with immunoSEQ multiplex PCR; TCRdb holds only in-frame clones, not every one. The sample records roughly 170,000 clones, approximately 80% being singletons. The sequenced sample was PBMCs. The receptors were gathered from a man between 18 and 29 years old in good health and CMV-seronegative.

This clone has just a few counts. The chain uses TRBV5-1 and TRBJ2-5, with TRBD2 identical over 12 bases. V gave up 0 bases and J gave up 7 bases; unmatched junction bases: 4. The germline V gene encodes CDR1 SGHRS and CDR2 YFSETQ. This CDR3 is 15 amino acids long. This chain's CDR3 is CASSLAEGLAGTQYF. The CDR3, as DNA: TGCGCCAGCAGCTTGGCCGAGGGACTAGCGGGGACCCAGTACTTC.

The chain recombines TRBV4-3 with TRBJ1-5, with D unclear. Trimming cost V 2 bases and J 4 bases, with 6 bases left between them. The CDR3 is 13 amino acids. The germline V gene encodes CDR1 LGHNA and CDR2 YSLEER. CDR3 DNA: TGCGCCAGCAGCCAACGGGAGAATCAGCCCCAGCATTTT. It encodes CASSQRENQPQHF.

V usage is TRBV28 and J usage is TRBJ2-6; possibly TRBD1 for D (5 bases). CDR1 is MDHEN and CDR2 is SYDVKM in the germline V gene. With 4 bases removed from V and 2 bases from J, the gap between germline ends came to 9 bases. The CDR3 has 15 amino acids. The CDR3 DNA reads TGTGCCAGCAGTTCCCAGGGTACTGGGGCCAACGTCCTGACTTTC. This codes for CASSSQGTGANVLTF.

As DNA, the CDR3 is TGTGCCAGCAGCTTAGCCGACTCCGCTAGCCGGTGGGAGCAGTACTTC. Its translation: CASSLADSASRWEQYF. The chain uses TRBV7-9 and TRBJ2-7; D is possibly TRBD2 (5 bases). There are 16 residues in the CDR3. With 0 bases removed from V and 7 bases from J, the gap between germline ends came to 19 bases. Germline CDR1 SEHNR, CDR2 FQNEAQ (reference sequence). The complete variable domain, with remaining parts taken from reference TRBV7-9 and TRBJ2-7, reads DTGVSQNPRHKITKRGQNVTFRCDPISEHNRLYWYRQTLGQGPEFLTYFQNEAQLEKSRLLSDRFSAERPKGSFSTLEIQRTEQGDSAMYLCASSLADSASRWEQYFGPGTRLTVT.

The chain links TRBV27 to TRBJ2-3; D perhaps matches TRBD1 (6 bases). Deletions cut 2 bases from V and 3 bases from J, with 9 bases between. Germline CDR1 MNHEY, CDR2 SMNVEV (reference sequence). CDR3 size: 14 residues. The DNA for the CDR3 is TGTGCCAGCAGTTTAGTGCAGGGGACAGATACGCAGTATTTT. Its translation is CASSLVQGTDTQYF.

The genes are TRBV11-3 and TRBJ2-7, with D perhaps matching TRBD2 (6 bases). Germline V gives CDR1 SGHNT, CDR2 YENEEA. There are 15 residues in the CDR3. Trimming took 2 bases from V and 5 from J, leaving 16 bases between them. CDR3 in amino acids: CASSLFATGEHEQYF. The CDR3 DNA reads TGTGCCAGCAGCTTATTCGCGACGGGGGAGCACGAGCAGTACTTC.

The chain employs TRBV19 and TRBJ1-5, with D hard to call. V lost 5 bases to trimming and J lost 2 bases, with 7 bases between them. CDR1 is LNHDA and CDR2 is SQIVND in the germline V gene (reference sequence). The CDR3 loop spans 13 amino acids. CDR3 DNA sequence: TGTGCCAGTAGTGGAGGTGGCAATCAGCCCCAGCATTTT. Translation gives CASSGGGNQPQHF.

The genes are TRBV5-6 and TRBJ2-1; the match to TRBD1 covers 9 bases. Germline CDR1 and CDR2: SGHDT and YYEEEE. The J segment lost 7 bases and the V segment lost 4 bases, leaving 9 bases of the junction unmatched. The CDR3 loop spans 15 amino acids. In nucleotides, the CDR3 is TGTGCCAGCAGCCTATCGGGACAGGGTAATAATGAGCAGTTCTTC. Translated: CASSLSGQGNNEQFF.

For this clone: A junction boundary mismatches the germline segment, possibly from a read error. The chain carries TRBV7-9 and TRBJ2-2; possible D gene TRBD1, 6 bases. There are 16 residues in the CDR3. Germline V gene lookup returns CDR1 SEHNR and CDR2 FQNEAQ (reference sequence). CDR3 bases: TGTTCCAGCAGCTCCGGGCCAGGGGCGAACACCGGGGAGCTGTTTTTT. This gives the protein CSSSSGPGANTGELFF.

The chain couples TRBV4-1 to TRBJ2-1, with 8 bases lining up with TRBD2. The CDR3 sequence is 16 residues long. CDR1 and CDR2 from the germline V gene are MGHRA and YSYEKL. V trimming: 3 bases; J trimming: 3 bases; junction bases outside the gene matches: 7. The CDR3 DNA follows: TGCGCCAGCAGCCAGCCCGGGGGGGGTTACTACAATGAGCAGTTCTTC. Translated, it gives CASSQPGGGYYNEQFF.

This chain connects TRBV5-1 to TRBJ1-2; D not resolved. The V end was cut by 0 bases, the J end by 0 bases, with 6 bases between. The germline V gene encodes CDR1 SGHRS and CDR2 YFSETQ. The CDR3 is 14 residues long. CDR3 loop: CASSLGRTNYGYTF. For the CDR3, the DNA is TGCGCCAGCAGCTTGGGGAGGACTAACTATGGCTACACCTTC.

The V gene is TRBV7-8, the J gene TRBJ2-2, with D possibly being TRBD1 (5 bases). V gave up 1 base and J gave up 9 bases, with 15 bases separating them. Germline V gives CDR1 SGHVS, CDR2 FQNEAQ. The CDR3 covers 15 residues. CDR3: CASSLEDIPLRELFF. The CDR3 DNA follows: TGTGCCAGCAGCTTAGAGGACATCCCCTTGAGGGAGCTGTTTTTT.

This clone was seen just once. V is TRBV4-1 and J is TRBJ1-4; D unresolved. The CDR3 runs 17 residues. Trimming stripped 0 bases from V and 4 bases from J, with 15 bases between. Germline assignment: CDR1 MGHRA and CDR2 YSYEKL. The DNA for the CDR3 is TGCGCCAGCAGCCAAGAATGGGTTGGGGAGCATAATGAAAAACTGTTTTTT. Its protein product is CASSQEWVGEHNEKLFF.

This chain uses TRBV15 with TRBJ2-3; possible D gene TRBD2, 5 bases. This CDR3 region has 14 residues. V shed 1 base and J shed 2 bases, with 7 bases lying between them. Germline V gives CDR1 LNHNV, CDR2 YYDKDF (reference sequence). The chain's CDR3 is CATSRGGYTDTQYF. The CDR3 nucleotides read TGTGCCACCAGCAGAGGAGGGTACACAGATACGCAGTATTTT.

This clone was seen a few times. The chain has TRBV28 and TRBJ2-7; weak D call: TRBD1 (5 bases). In germline, CDR1 is MDHEN, CDR2 SYDVKM. The CDR3 is made up of 14 amino acids. V lost 9 bases to trimming and J lost 3 bases, with 18 bases between them. The CDR3 is CARDPLTEIYEQYF. The CDR3 DNA reads TGTGCCAGAGACCCCCTGACAGAGATCTACGAGCAGTACTTC.

The gene calls are TRBV2 and TRBJ2-5; TRBD2 is a possible D gene (6 bases). Trimming shortened V by 8 bases and J by 4 bases, and 11 bases separated the two germline ends. CDR1 is SNHLY and CDR2 is FYNNEI in the germline V gene. The CDR3 sequence is 12 residues long. Here the CDR3 reads CASSWGVETQYF. The CDR3 DNA reads TGTGCCAGCTCTTGGGGGGTAGAGACCCAGTACTTC.

The chain is built from TRBV19 and TRBJ2-1; perhaps TRBD2 as D (6 bases). The germline gives CDR1 LNHDA, CDR2 SQIVND (reference sequence). The CDR3 length is 16 residues. Trimming left V 2 bases short and J 5 bases short, with 16 bases between. CDR3 amino acids: CASSIRAGTVHNEQFF. CDR3 DNA sequence: TGTGCCAGTAGTATAAGGGCGGGAACCGTGCACAATGAGCAGTTCTTC.

This chain links TRBV9 with TRBJ2-1; 8 bases map to TRBD1. The CDR3 has 15 amino acids. After removal of 1 base from V and 5 bases from J, the junction contained 5 bases not matched to a gene. Germline lookup yields CDR1 SGDLS and CDR2 YYNGEE. DNA for the CDR3: TGTGCCAGCAGCGTATTGGGACAGGTAAACAATGAGCAGTTCTTC. Amino acids: CASSVLGQVNNEQFF.

This clone was counted between two and nine times. The J gene is TRBJ1-2, the V gene TRBV5-1; D uncertain. CDR3 length equals 14 residues. Trimming removed 3 bases from V and 5 bases from J, with 14 bases in between. Germline loops: CDR1 SGHRS, CDR2 YFSETQ. CDR3 amino acids: CASSSRGPAYGYTF. The CDR3, as DNA: TGCGCCAGCAGCTCCCGAGGCCCCGCTTATGGCTACACCTTC.

This clone was detected only once. The rearrangement uses TRBV7-9 and TRBJ2-1, with 9 bases identical to TRBD2. This CDR3 has 15 amino acids. V was pared by 7 bases and J by 5 bases, with 9 bases of the junction left unmatched. CDR1 and CDR2 (germline): SEHNR, FQNEAQ (reference sequence). The CDR3: CASTISGSTDNEQFF. CDR3 coding DNA: TGTGCCAGCACCATTAGCGGGAGTACGGACAATGAGCAGTTCTTC.

The chain is built from TRBV2 and TRBJ2-3, with D possibly being TRBD1 (6 bases). This CDR3 comprises 14 residues. Germline lookup yields CDR1 SNHLY and CDR2 FYNNEI. V lost 0 bases to trimming and J lost 14 bases, with 18 bases between them. CDR3 sequence: CASSEAQGSPRRYF. The CDR3 DNA follows: TGTGCCAGCAGTGAAGCGCAGGGGTCGCCCCGACGGTATTTT.

The chain couples TRBV9 to TRBJ1-1, with D possibly matching TRBD1 (5 bases). Trimming pared 4 bases from V and 4 bases from J, leaving 11 bases between. The CDR3 is 13 amino acids. The germline CDR1 and CDR2 sequences are SGDLS and YYNGEE. The CDR3 DNA sequence: TGTGCCAGCAGCAGACAGTCCAGCACTGAAGCTTTCTTT. It specifies CASSRQSSTEAFF.

CDR3 residues: CASRFGTVGETQYF. For the CDR3, the DNA is TGTGCCAGCCGATTCGGGACAGTGGGAGAGACCCAGTACTTC. The chain joins TRBV6-5 to TRBJ2-5; TRBD1 matches 7 bases. J was trimmed by 4 bases and V by 8 bases; bases with no gene match: 10. The CDR3 loop spans 14 amino acids. In germline, CDR1 is MNHEY, CDR2 SVGAGI.

This chain joins TRBV5-1 and TRBJ1-4, with a weak D call TRBD1 (6 bases). Germline values: CDR1 SGHRS, CDR2 YFSETQ. The CDR3 has 15 amino acids. Trimming removed 1 base from V and 5 bases from J, with 12 bases in between. This chain's CDR3 is CASSLPLDRNEKLFF. The DNA of the CDR3 is TGCGCCAGCAGCTTGCCCCTCGACAGGAATGAAAAACTGTTTTTT.

The chain carries TRBV6-5 and TRBJ1-2; D gene ambiguous. The CDR3 totals 13 residues. Germline CDR1 is MNHEY and CDR2 is SVGAGI. Trimming pared 8 bases from V and 8 bases from J, leaving 18 bases between. The CDR3 here is CASCMFPKEGYTF. CDR3 in DNA: TGTGCCAGCTGTATGTTCCCTAAGGAGGGCTACACCTTC.

J is TRBJ2-7 and V is TRBV2, with a possible D match to TRBD1 (6 bases). The germline CDR1 and CDR2 sequences are SNHLY and FYNNEI. The V end lost 8 bases, the J end lost 0 bases, and 11 bases lay between the germline ends. This CDR3 spans 13 amino acids. CDR3 in DNA: TGTGCCAGCGGACGGACAGTCTCCTACGAGCAGTACTTC. This codes for CASGRTVSYEQYF.

This chain uses TRBV16 with TRBJ2-7, with D hard to call. The germline V and J ends were trimmed by 2 bases and 3 bases, with 5 bases remaining between them. This CDR3 spans 12 amino acids. The germline CDR1 and CDR2 sequences are KGHSY and FQNENV. CDR3 sequence: CASSQLLYEQYF. The CDR3, as DNA: TGTGCCAGCAGCCAACTCCTCTACGAGCAGTACTTC.

This clone was seen a handful of times. The chain links TRBV4-3 to TRBJ1-1; D ambiguous. Germline V gene sequence: CDR1 LGHNA, CDR2 YSLEER. The V end was cut by 0 bases, the J end by 6 bases, with 8 bases between. The CDR3 has 13 residues. This chain's CDR3 is CASSQDQFAEAFF. DNA of the CDR3: TGCGCCAGCAGCCAAGATCAGTTTGCTGAAGCTTTCTTT.

This clone appeared once. This chain links TRBV15 with TRBJ2-1; D is undetermined. The ends were cut back, 8 bases at V and 5 bases at J, with 7 bases in the middle. This CDR3 has 11 residues. Germline CDR1 and CDR2: LNHNV and YYDKDF (reference sequence). Here the CDR3 reads CATDGDNEQFF. The CDR3 DNA reads as TGTGCCACCGACGGAGACAATGAGCAGTTCTTC.

This clone was counted at least ten times. V gene TRBV21-1 combines with J gene TRBJ2-7; TRBD2, the table's D call, was not compared with the DNA. TRBV21-1 is noted as a pseudogene. The CDR3 is 15 residues long. The CDR3, as DNA: TGTGCCAGCTACCCGGAAGCTAGCGGGGGAGACGAGCAGTACTTC. It encodes CASYPEASGGDEQYF.

This clone was recorded only once. V is TRBV11-1 and J is TRBJ1-1, with 11 bases that match TRBD1. V gave up 6 bases and J gave up 6 bases; unmatched junction bases: 3. Germline V gene data show CDR1 as SGHAT and CDR2 as FQDESV (reference sequence). This CDR3 region has 13 residues. As DNA, the CDR3 is TGTGCCAGCAGTTGGACAGGGGGCTCTGAAGCTTTCTTT. It is translated as CASSWTGGSEAFF.

The V gene is TRBV9, the J gene TRBJ2-3; D not resolved. The CDR3 is 14 amino acids. CDR1 and CDR2 (germline): SGDLS, YYNGEE. The V end lost 2 bases, the J end lost 1 base, and 8 bases lay between the germline ends. CDR3 in DNA: TGTGCCAGCAGCGTGGTTAGCCGCACAGATACGCAGTATTTT. It yields the protein CASSVVSRTDTQYF.